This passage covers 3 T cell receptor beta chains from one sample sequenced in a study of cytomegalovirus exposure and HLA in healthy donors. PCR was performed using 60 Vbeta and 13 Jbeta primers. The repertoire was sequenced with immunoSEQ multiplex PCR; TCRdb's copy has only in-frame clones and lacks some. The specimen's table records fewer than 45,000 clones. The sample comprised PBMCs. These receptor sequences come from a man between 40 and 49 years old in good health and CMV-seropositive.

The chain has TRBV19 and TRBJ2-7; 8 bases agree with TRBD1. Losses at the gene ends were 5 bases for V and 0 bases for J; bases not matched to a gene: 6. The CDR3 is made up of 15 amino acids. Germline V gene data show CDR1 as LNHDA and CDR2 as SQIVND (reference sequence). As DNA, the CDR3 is TGTGCCAGTAGTGACCGGACAGGGATCTCCTACGAGCAGTACTTC. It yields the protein CASSDRTGISYEQYF. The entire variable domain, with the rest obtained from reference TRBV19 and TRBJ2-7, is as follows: DGGITQSPKYLFRKEGQNVTLSCEQNLNHDAMYWYRQDPGQGLRLIYYSQIVNDFQKGDIAEGYSVSREKKESFPLTVTSAQKNPTAFYLCASSDRTGISYEQYFGPGTRLTVT.

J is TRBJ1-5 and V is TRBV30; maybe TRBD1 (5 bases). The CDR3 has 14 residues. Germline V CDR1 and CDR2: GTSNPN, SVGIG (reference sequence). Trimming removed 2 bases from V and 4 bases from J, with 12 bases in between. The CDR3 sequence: CAWSTTEFNQPQHF. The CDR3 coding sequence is TGTGCCTGGAGTACGACAGAGTTTAATCAGCCCCAGCATTTT.

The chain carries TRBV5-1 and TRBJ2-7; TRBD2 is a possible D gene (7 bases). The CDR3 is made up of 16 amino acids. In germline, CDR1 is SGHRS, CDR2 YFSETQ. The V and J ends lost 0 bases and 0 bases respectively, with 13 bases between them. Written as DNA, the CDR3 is TGCGCCAGCAGCTTGGAGGGGGGGCAGACCTCCTACGAGCAGTACTTC. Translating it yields CASSLEGGQTSYEQYF.